This record concerns one TCR beta chain sequence. Using its own MiXCR run on the 5' RACE reads, TCRdb lists one record per CDR3 protein. The sample includes roughly 87,000 distinct CDR3 sequences, 15% to 20% of them seen just once. These data come from a study of T cells of healthy individuals. The CDR3 extends over 14 amino acids. V trimming: 6 bases; J trimming: 1 base; junction bases outside the gene matches: 4. CDR1 and CDR2 (germline): ENHRY, SYGVKD. The rearrangement joins TRBV10-3 to TRBJ1-1, with TRBD1 identical over 8 bases. This receptor was taken from a human donor in good health. Here the CDR3 reads CAISGDRGNTEAFF. CDR3 nucleotides: TGTGCCATCAGCGGAGACAGGGGGAACACTGAAGCTTTCTTT.